The 15 T cell receptor beta chains in this list originate from one sample, sequenced in a study of cytomegalovirus exposure and HLA in healthy donors (dated by TCRdb to 2015 to 2018). Libraries were built with the immunoSEQ multiplex PCR assay. This is the immuneACCESS table as TCRdb keeps it, with only in-frame sequences that have V and J called. A part of the clones is gone; compared with another copy, unresolved V genes explain less than half, and the rest is unexplained. This sample lists under 200,000 clones; 91% were detected once. The ten largest account for roughly 3% of the sample. Sample: PBMCs. The receptors come from a woman aged 18-29 years in good health and CMV-seropositive.

This rearrangement joins TRBV9 to TRBJ2-1; D unresolved. The CDR3 loop spans 15 amino acids. Germline assignment: CDR1 SGDLS and CDR2 YYNGEE. V lost 1 base, J lost 1 base, and 9 bases lay in between. CDR3 bases: TGTGCCAGCAGCGTAAGTGGTCTATCCTACAATGAGCAGTTCTTC. This translates into CASSVSGLSYNEQFF.

The rearrangement uses TRBV10-2 and TRBJ2-7; TRBD2 matches 10 bases. This CDR3 has 17 residues. With 4 bases clipped from V and 1 base from J, the junction kept 10 bases outside the gene matches. CDR1 is WSHSY, CDR2 SAAADI, per germline. CDR3 residues: CASSVGSGGSLSYEQYF. The CDR3 DNA sequence: TGCGCCAGCAGTGTGGGTAGCGGGGGGTCGTTATCCTACGAGCAGTACTTC.

The chain is built from TRBV5-1 and TRBJ1-2; 7 positions match TRBD1. The CDR3 is made up of 15 amino acids. Unmatched junction bases numbered 3, after V lost 0 bases and J lost 1 base. Germline V gene sequence: CDR1 SGHRS, CDR2 YFSETQ. CDR3 sequence: CASSLVGTVNYGYTF. Here the CDR3 DNA reads TGCGCCAGCAGCTTGGTTGGGACAGTTAACTATGGCTACACCTTC.

The chain carries TRBV2 and TRBJ2-5, with TRBD2 as a possible D gene (5 bases). The CDR3 extends over 13 amino acids. Between the trimmed V and J ends, which lost 6 bases and 0 bases, there was a span of 8 bases. Germline CDR1 reads SNHLY; CDR2 reads FYNNEI. CDR3 region: CASRPGDQETQYF. CDR3 in DNA: TGTGCCAGCAGACCCGGGGACCAAGAGACCCAGTACTTC.

V is TRBV4-3 and J is TRBJ1-1, with a weak D call TRBD1 (6 bases). This CDR3 is built from 17 residues. Per the germline V gene, CDR1 is LGHNA and CDR2 is YSLEER. V shed 3 bases and J shed 0 bases, with 17 bases lying between them. This CDR3 is CASSQTTGNTLNTEAFF. The CDR3 nucleotides are TGCGCCAGCAGCCAGACGACAGGTAATACCCTGAACACTGAAGCTTTCTTT.

CDR3 nucleotides: TGTGCCAGCAGTTTGTACCCCTCGGGCACTGAAGCTTTCTTT. Protein: CASSLYPSGTEAFF. This chain connects TRBV27 to TRBJ1-1; D is uncertain. The V gene's germline CDR1 is MNHEY and CDR2 SMNVEV (reference sequence). Trimming took 3 bases from V and 4 from J, leaving 12 bases between them. CDR3 size: 14 residues.

The chain combines TRBV5-6 with TRBJ1-2; 7 bases map to TRBD1. The germline V gene has CDR1 SGHDT and CDR2 YYEEEE. V trimming: 5 bases; J trimming: 1 base; junction bases outside the gene matches: 11. The CDR3 runs to 16 residues. The CDR3 DNA follows: TGTGCCAGCAGTCCGACAGGGTTCGCCCTTAACTATGGCTACACCTTC. This sequence encodes CASSPTGFALNYGYTF.

V gene TRBV19 combines with J gene TRBJ2-1; a possible D gene is TRBD2 (5 bases). The CDR3 is 14 residues long. Trimming took 4 bases from V and 4 from J, leaving 11 bases between them. Germline V gene data show CDR1 as LNHDA and CDR2 as SQIVND (reference sequence). The CDR3 is CASSTPGLYNEQFF. The DNA for the CDR3 is TGTGCCAGTAGTACTCCGGGATTATACAATGAGCAGTTCTTC.

The chain links TRBV7-9 to TRBJ2-3; no reliable D call. Trimming took 0 bases from V and 4 from J, leaving 14 bases between them. The CDR3 is made up of 16 amino acids. Germline V gene sequence: CDR1 SEHNR, CDR2 FQNEAQ (reference sequence). CDR3 bases: TGTGCCAGCAGCTTAGCGCAGGCAGCTGCACCAGATACGCAGTATTTT. Amino acid sequence: CASSLAQAAAPDTQYF.

The J gene is TRBJ1-1, the V gene TRBV4-3; D gene unclear. This CDR3 contains 17 residues. V was trimmed by 0 bases and J by 0 bases, leaving 14 bases between them. The germline V gene encodes CDR1 LGHNA and CDR2 YSLEER. CDR3 coding DNA: TGCGCCAGCAGCCAAGATGAAGGCGGGGAGATGAACACTGAAGCTTTCTTT. Translated: CASSQDEGGEMNTEAFF.

The V and J genes are TRBV6-5 and TRBJ1-2; a possible D gene is TRBD1 (5 bases). The CDR3 runs to 14 residues. Trimming cost V 7 bases and J 2 bases, with 14 bases left between them. The V gene's germline CDR1 is MNHEY and CDR2 SVGAGI. The CDR3 DNA sequence: TGTGCCAGCAAGGGACGGGAGGGGAACTATGGCTACACCTTC. Amino acids: CASKGREGNYGYTF.

The chain joins TRBV7-2 to TRBJ1-2, with a tentative D call TRBD1 (5 bases). The CDR3 sequence is 14 residues long. V was shortened by 2 bases and J by 7 bases, with 14 bases between the two germline ends. The germline gives CDR1 SGHTA, CDR2 FQGNSA. DNA for the CDR3: TGTGCCAGCAGCTTAAGCGCCGTGCAGGGTGGCTACACCTTC. The encoded protein is CASSLSAVQGGYTF. The variable domain in full, with the rest retrieved from reference TRBV7-2 and TRBJ1-2, is GAGVSQSPSNKVTEKGKDVELRCDPISGHTALYWYRQSLGQGLEFLIYFQGNSAPDKSGLPSDRFSAERTGGSVSTLTIQRTQQEDSAVYLCASSLSAVQGGYTFGSGTRLTVV.

The chain carries TRBV2 and TRBJ2-3; 11 bases are a match to TRBD1. Germline assignment: CDR1 SNHLY and CDR2 FYNNEI. The length of the CDR3 is 15 residues. J gave up 8 bases and V 3 bases, and 7 bases lay outside the gene matches. CDR3 coding DNA: TGTGCCAGCAGTGATGGGACAGGGGGGGTTGCTACGCAGTATTTT. Protein: CASSDGTGGVATQYF.

The rearrangement joins TRBV5-4 to TRBJ2-3, with 13 positions matching TRBD2. The CDR3 runs to 20 residues. V trimming: 4 bases; J trimming: 4 bases; junction bases outside the gene matches: 18. The germline gives CDR1 SGHNT, CDR2 YYREEE (reference sequence). In nucleotides, the CDR3 is TGTGCCAGCAGCAAAACAGCTACTAGCGGGGGGGCCGCTTTGGCAGATACGCAGTATTTT. Translated, it gives CASSKTATSGGAALADTQYF.

The chain is built from TRBV18 and TRBJ2-1, with 8 bases lining up with TRBD2. The CDR3 totals 18 residues. V lost 1 base and J lost 2; bases outside the gene matches: 10. Germline V gene lookup returns CDR1 KGHSH and CDR2 LQKENI. In DNA, the CDR3 is TGTGCCAGCTCACCACTACCCCCGACTAGCGATCCCTACAATGAGCAGTTCTTC. It is translated as CASSPLPPTSDPYNEQFF.